This T cell receptor beta chain was profiled in a study of identical twins. Study outcomes and limitations: Some out-of-frame alpha sequences were shared by twins, and these showed excess low generation probability. Without tracking the same donors, conclusions rested on cross-sectional statistical analysis. Fewer insertions were carried by abundant cord blood beta clonotypes, but none was seen in memory repertoires.

Note on this clonotype: Its antigen is not known.

V lost 5 bases to trimming and J lost 0 bases; unmatched junction nucleotides: 7. The CDR3 is 16 amino acids. Template switching created a universal primer site, and the cDNA included unique molecular identifiers. MiXCR, applied by TCRdb to the 5' RACE reads, yields one record per CDR3 protein. The data hold 500,000 or so distinct CDR3 sequences, with approximately 15% observed a single time. This same sample was also part of a study on yellow fever vaccine responses in identical twins.

The rearrangement links TRBV12-3 or TRBV12-4 to TRBJ1-3; 7 bases agree with TRBD1. The sample was CD4+ T cells sorted from blood. This clonotype was sampled from a woman between 18 and 29 years old in good health. CDR3 loop: CASSPGTDFSGNTIYF. CDR3 nucleotides: TGTGCCAGCAGTCCCGGGACAGACTTCTCTGGAAACACCATATATTTT.